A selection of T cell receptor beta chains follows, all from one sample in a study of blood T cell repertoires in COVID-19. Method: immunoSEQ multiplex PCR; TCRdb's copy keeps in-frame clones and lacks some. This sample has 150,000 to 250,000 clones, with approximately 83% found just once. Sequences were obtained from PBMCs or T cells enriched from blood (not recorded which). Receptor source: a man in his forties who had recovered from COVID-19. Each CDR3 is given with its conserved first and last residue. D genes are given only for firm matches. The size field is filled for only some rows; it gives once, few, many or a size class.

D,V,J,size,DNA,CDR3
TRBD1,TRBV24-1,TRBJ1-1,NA,TGTGCCACCAGTGATCAGACAGGGGACTCGATCTTCGCCACTGAAGCTTTCTTT,CATSDQTGDSIFATEAFF
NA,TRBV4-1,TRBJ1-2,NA,TGCGCCAGCAGCCAAGATTCCGGGTATGGCTACACCTTC,CASSQDSGYGYTF
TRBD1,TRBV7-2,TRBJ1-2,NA,TGTGCCAGCAGCTTACCGACAGGGGAAAACTATGGCTACACCTTC,CASSLPTGENYGYTF
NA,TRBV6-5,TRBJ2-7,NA,TGTGCCAGCAGTTCTCCCGGACTCTACGAGCAGTACTTC,CASSSPGLYEQYF
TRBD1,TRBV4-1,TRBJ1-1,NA,TGCGCCAGTCCGGCCGGGACAGGGGGGTTATGGAGGTCCTGCACTGAAGCTTTCTTT,CASPAGTGGLWRSCTEAFF
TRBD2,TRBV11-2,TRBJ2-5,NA,TGTGCCAGCAGCTCCGAGCGGGGACTGGAGGAGACCCAGTACTTC,CASSSERGLEETQYF
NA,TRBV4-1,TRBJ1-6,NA,TGCGCCAGCAGCCTCCGGACGGGGGATAATTCACCCCTCCACTTT,CASSLRTGDNSPLHF
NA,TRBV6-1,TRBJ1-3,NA,TGTGCCAGCAGTGTGACGGGACTCTCTTCAGTCGGAAACACCATATATTTT,CASSVTGLSSVGNTIYF
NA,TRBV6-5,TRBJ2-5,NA,TGTGCCAGCAGGGCCCCGGGGAGGGAGACCCAGTACTTC,CASRAPGRETQYF
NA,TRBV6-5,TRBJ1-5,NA,TGTGCCAGCAGCCCCACATGGACGGGGGATCAGCCCCAGCATTTT,CASSPTWTGDQPQHF
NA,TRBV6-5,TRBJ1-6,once,TGTGCCAGCAGTTACGGTAGGGGGATTAGTTCACCCCTCCACTTT,CASSYGRGISSPLHF
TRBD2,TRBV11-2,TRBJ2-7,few,TGTGCCAGCAGCCCCGATGCGGGGGGTTACGAGCAGTACTTC,CASSPDAGGYEQYF
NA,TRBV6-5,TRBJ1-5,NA,TGTGCCAGCAGCTCTTATAGCAATCAGCCCCAGCATTTT,CASSSYSNQPQHF
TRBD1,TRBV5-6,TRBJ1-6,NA,TGTGCCAGCAGCCCCCAGGGGGCAACTTCACCCCTCCACTTT,CASSPQGATSPLHF
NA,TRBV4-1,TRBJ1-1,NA,TGCGCCAGCAGCCAAGATGGGCAGGCGGGGACTGAAGCTTTCTTT,CASSQDGQAGTEAFF
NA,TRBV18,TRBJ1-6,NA,TGTGCCAGCTCACCCCCCTCGGGGGATAGCTCCTATAATTCACCCCTCCACTTT,CASSPPSGDSSYNSPLHF
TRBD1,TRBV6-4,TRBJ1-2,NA,TGTGCCAGCAGGGTCCCGACAGGGGATGAGTATGGCTACACCTTC,CASRVPTGDEYGYTF
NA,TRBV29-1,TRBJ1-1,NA,TGCAGCGTTGGATTCGGCGGTCCGAACACTGAAGCTTTCTTT,CSVGFGGPNTEAFF
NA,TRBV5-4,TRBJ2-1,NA,TGTGCCAGCAGCTTAAGCGGTTCGTCCTACAATGAGCAGTTCTTC,CASSLSGSSYNEQFF
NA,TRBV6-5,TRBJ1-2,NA,TGTGCCAGCTTACTCGCCGGGTCACCTCGGGATGGCTACACCTTC,CASLLAGSPRDGYTF
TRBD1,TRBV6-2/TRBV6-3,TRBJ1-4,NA,TGTGCCAGCAGTTACTCTCCCGACAGGGATAATGAAAAACTGTTTTTT,CASSYSPDRDNEKLFF
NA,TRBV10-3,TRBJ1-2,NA,TGTGCCATCAGTGAAGACAGACTCTATGGCTACACCTTC,CAISEDRLYGYTF